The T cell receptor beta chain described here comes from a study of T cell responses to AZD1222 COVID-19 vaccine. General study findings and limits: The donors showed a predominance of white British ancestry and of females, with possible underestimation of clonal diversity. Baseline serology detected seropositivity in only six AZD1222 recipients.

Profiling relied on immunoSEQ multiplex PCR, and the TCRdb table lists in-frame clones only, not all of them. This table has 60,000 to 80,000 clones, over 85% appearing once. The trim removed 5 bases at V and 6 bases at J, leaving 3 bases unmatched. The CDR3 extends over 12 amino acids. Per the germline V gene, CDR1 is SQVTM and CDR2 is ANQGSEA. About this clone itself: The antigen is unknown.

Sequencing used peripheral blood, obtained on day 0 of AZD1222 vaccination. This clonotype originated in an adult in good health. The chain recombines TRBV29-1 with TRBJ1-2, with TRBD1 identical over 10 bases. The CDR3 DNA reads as TGCAGCGTTACCGGGACAGGGGATGGCTACACCTTC. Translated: CSVTGTGDGYTF.